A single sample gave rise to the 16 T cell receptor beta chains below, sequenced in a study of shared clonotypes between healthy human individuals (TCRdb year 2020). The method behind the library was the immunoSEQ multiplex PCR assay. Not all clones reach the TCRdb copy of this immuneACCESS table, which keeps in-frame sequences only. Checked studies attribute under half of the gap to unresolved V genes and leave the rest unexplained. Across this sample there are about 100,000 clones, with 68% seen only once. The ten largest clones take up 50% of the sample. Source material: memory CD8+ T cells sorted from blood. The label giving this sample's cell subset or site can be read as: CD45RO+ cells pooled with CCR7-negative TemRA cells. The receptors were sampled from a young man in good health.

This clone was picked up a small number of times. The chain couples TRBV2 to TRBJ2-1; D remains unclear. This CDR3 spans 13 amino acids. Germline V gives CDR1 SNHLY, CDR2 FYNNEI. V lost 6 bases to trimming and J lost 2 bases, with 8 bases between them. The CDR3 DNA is TGTGCCAGCAGACCGAACACCTACAATGAGCAGTTCTTC. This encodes CASRPNTYNEQFF. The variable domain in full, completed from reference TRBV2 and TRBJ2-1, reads EPEVTQTPSHQVTQMGQEVILRCVPISNHLYFYWYRQILGQKVEFLVSFYNNEISEKSEIFDDQFSVERPDGSNFTLKIRSTKLEDSAMYFCASRPNTYNEQFFGPGTRLTVL.

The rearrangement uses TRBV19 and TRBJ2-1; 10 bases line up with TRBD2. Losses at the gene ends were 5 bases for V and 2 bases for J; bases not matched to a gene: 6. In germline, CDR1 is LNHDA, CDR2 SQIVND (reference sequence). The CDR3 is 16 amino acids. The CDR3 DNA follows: TGTGCCAGTAGTCCCCTAGCGGGAGCGGCCTACAATGAGCAGTTCTTC. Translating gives CASSPLAGAAYNEQFF.

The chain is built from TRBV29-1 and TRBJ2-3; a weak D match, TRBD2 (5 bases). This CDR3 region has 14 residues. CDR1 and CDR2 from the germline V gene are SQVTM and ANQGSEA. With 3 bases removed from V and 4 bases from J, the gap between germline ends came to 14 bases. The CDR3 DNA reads TGCAGCGTTGATATAAGCGCCGGGGCAGATACGCAGTATTTT. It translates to CSVDISAGADTQYF.

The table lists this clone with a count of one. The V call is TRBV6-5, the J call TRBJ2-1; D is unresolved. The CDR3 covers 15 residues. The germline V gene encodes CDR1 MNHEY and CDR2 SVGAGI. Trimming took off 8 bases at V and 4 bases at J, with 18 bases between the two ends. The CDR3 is CASGPFPPVYNEQFF. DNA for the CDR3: TGTGCCAGCGGGCCCTTCCCGCCGGTTTACAATGAGCAGTTCTTC.

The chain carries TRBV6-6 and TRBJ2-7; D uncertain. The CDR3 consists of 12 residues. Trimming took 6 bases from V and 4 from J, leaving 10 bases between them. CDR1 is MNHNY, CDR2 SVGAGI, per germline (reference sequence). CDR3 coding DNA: TGTGCCAGCAGGGCCCCCAATTACGAGCAGTACTTC. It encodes CASRAPNYEQYF.

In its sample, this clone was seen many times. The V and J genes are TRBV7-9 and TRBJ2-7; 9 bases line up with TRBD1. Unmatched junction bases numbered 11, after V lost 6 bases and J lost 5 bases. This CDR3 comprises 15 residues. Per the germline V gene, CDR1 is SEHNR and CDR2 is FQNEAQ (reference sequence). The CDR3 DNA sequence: TGTGCCAGCAGGCCCCCCGGGACAGGGAACCACGAGCAGTACTTC. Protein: CASRPPGTGNHEQYF.

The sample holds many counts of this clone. The CDR3 DNA follows: TGTGCCAGCAGTTTAAGAGGGGCGGGTACCTTC. Translating gives CASSLRGAGTF. The J gene is TRBJ1-2, the V gene TRBV28; D may be TRBD1 (5 bases). CDR3 length: 11 amino acids. The germline V gene has CDR1 MDHEN and CDR2 SYDVKM. V shed 2 bases and J shed 14 bases, with 12 bases lying between them.

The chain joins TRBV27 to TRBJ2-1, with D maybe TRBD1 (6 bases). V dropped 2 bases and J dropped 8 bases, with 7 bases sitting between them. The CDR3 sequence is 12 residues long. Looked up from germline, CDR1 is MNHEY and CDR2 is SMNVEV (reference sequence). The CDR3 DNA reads TGTGCCAGCAGTTTAAGGGGGTATGAGCAGTTCTTC. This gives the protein CASSLRGYEQFF.

The CDR3 nucleotides read TGTGCCAGCCCCAGACAGGGCCACGTCAGAGGGGAGCTGTTTTTT. Translating gives CASPRQGHVRGELFF. The chain couples TRBV7-8 to TRBJ2-2; 7 bases are shared with TRBD1. Germline V CDR1 and CDR2: SGHVS, FQNEAQ. V dropped 8 bases and J dropped 8; count of bases not matched to a gene: 14. The CDR3 has 15 amino acids.

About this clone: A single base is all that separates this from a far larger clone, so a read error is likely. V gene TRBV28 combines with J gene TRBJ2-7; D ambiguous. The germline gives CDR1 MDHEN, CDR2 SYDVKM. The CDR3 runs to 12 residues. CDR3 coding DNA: TGTGTCAGCAGTTTAACCTTATACGAGCAGTACTTC. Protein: CVSSLTLYEQYF.

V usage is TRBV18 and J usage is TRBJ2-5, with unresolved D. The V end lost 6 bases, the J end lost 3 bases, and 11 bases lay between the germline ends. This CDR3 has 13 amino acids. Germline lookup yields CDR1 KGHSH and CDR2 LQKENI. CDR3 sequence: CASSLSPKETQYF. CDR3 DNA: TGTGCCAGCTCCCTCTCGCCTAAAGAGACCCAGTACTTC.

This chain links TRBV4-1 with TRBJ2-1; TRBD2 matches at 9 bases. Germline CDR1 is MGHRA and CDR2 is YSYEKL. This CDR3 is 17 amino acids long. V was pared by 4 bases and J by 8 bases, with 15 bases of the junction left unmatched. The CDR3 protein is CASSPRIAGVSWDEQFF. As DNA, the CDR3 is TGCGCCAGCAGCCCCAGAATAGCGGGAGTAAGTTGGGATGAGCAGTTCTTC.

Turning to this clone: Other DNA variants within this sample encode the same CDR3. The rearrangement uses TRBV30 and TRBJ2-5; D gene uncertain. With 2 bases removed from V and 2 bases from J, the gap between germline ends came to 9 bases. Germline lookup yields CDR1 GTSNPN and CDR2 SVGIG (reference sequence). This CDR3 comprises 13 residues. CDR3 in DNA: TGTGCCTGGAGTCTGGGTACTCAAGAGACCCAGTACTTC. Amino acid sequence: CAWSLGTQETQYF.

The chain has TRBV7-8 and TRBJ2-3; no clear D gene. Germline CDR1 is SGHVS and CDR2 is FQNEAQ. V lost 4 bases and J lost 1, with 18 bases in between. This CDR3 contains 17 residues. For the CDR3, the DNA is TGTGCCAGCAGCTCAAGCCTGACGTGGGGTCGCACAGATACGCAGTATTTT. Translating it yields CASSSSLTWGRTDTQYF.

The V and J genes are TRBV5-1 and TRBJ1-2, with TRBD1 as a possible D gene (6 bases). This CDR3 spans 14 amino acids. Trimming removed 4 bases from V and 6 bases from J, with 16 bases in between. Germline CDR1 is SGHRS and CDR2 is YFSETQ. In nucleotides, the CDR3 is TGCGCCAGCAGCCCCCTCCGGGGGCGGGATGGCTACACCTTC. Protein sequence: CASSPLRGRDGYTF.

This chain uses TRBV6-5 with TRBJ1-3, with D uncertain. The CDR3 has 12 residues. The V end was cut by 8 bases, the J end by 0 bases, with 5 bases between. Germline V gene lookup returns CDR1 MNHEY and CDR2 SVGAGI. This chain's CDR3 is CASGFSGNTIYF. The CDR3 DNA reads TGTGCCAGCGGGTTCTCTGGAAACACCATATATTTT.